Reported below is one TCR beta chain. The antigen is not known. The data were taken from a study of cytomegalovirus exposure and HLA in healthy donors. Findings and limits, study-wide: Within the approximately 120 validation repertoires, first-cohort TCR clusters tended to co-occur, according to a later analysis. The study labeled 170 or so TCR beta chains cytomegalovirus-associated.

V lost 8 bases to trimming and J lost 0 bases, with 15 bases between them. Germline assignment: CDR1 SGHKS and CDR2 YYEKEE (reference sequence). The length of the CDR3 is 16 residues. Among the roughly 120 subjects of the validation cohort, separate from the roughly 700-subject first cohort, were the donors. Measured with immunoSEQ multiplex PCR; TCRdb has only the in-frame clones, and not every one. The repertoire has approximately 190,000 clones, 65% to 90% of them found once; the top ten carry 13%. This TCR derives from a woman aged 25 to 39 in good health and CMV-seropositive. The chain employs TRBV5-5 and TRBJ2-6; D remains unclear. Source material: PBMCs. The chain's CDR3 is CASTRVMSSGANVLTF. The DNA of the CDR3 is TGTGCCAGTACCCGAGTTATGAGCTCTGGGGCCAACGTCCTGACTTTC.